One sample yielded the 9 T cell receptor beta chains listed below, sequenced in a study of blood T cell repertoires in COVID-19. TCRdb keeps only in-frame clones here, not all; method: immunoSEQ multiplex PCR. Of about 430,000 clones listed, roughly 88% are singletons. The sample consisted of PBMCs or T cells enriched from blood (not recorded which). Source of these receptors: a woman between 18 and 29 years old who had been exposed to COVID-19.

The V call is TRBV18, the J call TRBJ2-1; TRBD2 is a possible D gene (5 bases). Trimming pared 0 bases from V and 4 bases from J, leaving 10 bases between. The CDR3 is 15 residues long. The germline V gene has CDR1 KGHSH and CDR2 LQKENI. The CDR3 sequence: CASSPPGLGYNEQFF. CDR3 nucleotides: TGTGCCAGCTCACCACCAGGACTCGGTTACAATGAGCAGTTCTTC.

The CDR3 spells CASSQGQGQVGYGYTF. As DNA, the CDR3 is TGCGCCAGCAGCCAGGGCCAAGGACAGGTTGGCTATGGCTACACCTTC. The V call is TRBV4-3, the J call TRBJ1-2; the match to TRBD1 covers 7 bases. CDR1 and CDR2 (germline): LGHNA, YSLEER. The junction had 11 bases not matched to a gene; V was cut back by 3 bases and J by 4 bases. The CDR3 covers 16 residues.

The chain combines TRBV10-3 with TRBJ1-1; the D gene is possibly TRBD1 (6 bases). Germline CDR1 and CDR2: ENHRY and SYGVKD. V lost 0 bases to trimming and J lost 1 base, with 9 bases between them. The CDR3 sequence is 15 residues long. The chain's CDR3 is CAISESQGKNTEAFF. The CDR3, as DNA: TGTGCCATCAGTGAGTCGCAGGGGAAGAACACTGAAGCTTTCTTT.

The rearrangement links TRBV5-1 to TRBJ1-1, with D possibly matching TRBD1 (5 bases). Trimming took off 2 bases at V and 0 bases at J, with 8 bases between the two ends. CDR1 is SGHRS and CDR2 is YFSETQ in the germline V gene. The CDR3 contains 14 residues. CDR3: CASSFGGVNTEAFF. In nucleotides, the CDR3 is TGCGCCAGCAGCTTCGGAGGGGTGAACACTGAAGCTTTCTTT.

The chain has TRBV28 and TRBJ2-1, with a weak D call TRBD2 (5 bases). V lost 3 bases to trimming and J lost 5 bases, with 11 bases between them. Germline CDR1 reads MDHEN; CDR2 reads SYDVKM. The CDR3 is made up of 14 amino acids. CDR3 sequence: CASSFQSGHNEQFF. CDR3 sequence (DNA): TGTGCCAGCAGTTTTCAGAGCGGTCACAATGAGCAGTTCTTC. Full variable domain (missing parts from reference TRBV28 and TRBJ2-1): DVKVTQSSRYLVKRTGEKVFLECVQDMDHENMFWYRQDPGLGLRLIYFSYDVKMKEKGDIPEGYSVSREKKERFSLILESASTNQTSMYLCASSFQSGHNEQFFGPGTRLTVL.

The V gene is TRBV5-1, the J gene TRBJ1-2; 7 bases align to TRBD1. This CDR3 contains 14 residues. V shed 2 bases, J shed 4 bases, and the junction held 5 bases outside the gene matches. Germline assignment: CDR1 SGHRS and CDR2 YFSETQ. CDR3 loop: CASSFGTEVYGYTF. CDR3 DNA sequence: TGCGCCAGCAGCTTCGGGACAGAAGTCTATGGCTACACCTTC.

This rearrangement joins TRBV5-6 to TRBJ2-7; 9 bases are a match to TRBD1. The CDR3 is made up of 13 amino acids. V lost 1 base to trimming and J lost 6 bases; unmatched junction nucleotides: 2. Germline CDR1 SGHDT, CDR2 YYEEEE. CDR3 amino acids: CASSLRQGVEQYF. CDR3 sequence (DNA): TGTGCCAGCAGCTTGCGACAGGGGGTCGAGCAGTACTTC.

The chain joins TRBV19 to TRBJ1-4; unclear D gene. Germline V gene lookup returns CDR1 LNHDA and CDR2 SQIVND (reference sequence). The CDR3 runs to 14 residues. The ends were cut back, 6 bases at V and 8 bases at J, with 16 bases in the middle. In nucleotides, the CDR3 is TGTGCCAGTAGCCTCACCCGGTCGGTCGAAAAACTGTTTTTT. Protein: CASSLTRSVEKLFF. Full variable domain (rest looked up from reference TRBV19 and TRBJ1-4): DGGITQSPKYLFRKEGQNVTLSCEQNLNHDAMYWYRQDPGQGLRLIYYSQIVNDFQKGDIAEGYSVSREKKESFPLTVTSAQKNPTAFYLCASSLTRSVEKLFFGSGTQLSVL.

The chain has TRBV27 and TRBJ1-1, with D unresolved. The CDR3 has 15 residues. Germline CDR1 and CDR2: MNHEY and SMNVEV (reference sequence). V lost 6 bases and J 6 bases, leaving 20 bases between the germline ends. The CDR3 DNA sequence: TGTGCCAGCAGGCCCTGGGAGGGTGGTACATCTGAAGCTTTCTTT. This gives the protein CASRPWEGGTSEAFF.